This T cell receptor beta chain was sequenced during a study of response to subunit inactivated influenza vaccine. Overall study results and limits: Authors suggested few new T cells are recruited by each seasonal influenza vaccination.

This clonotype was picked up a small number of times. What it binds is unknown. V dropped 5 bases and J dropped 3 bases, with 23 bases sitting between them. Germline-derived CDR1 and CDR2 are SGHTA and FQGNSA. The CDR3 runs to 17 residues. TCRdb reanalysed the RT-PCR reads using MiXCR and keeps one entry per CDR3 protein. In the table there are more than 600,000 distinct CDR3 sequences, approximately 17% of which are singletons. The chain is built from TRBV7-2 and TRBJ2-7, with a weak D call TRBD1 (6 bases). The sequence was obtained from a man aged 50 or older who received an inactivated influenza vaccine. The sample in question was PBMCs from blood, obtained roughly 5 days after vaccination. The CDR3 nucleotides are TGTGCCAGCAGCGCAAGGCCTCACAGGGAGTGGCGCTACGAGCAGTACTTC. It specifies CASSARPHREWRYEQYF. Combining the CDR3 with reference TRBV7-2 and TRBJ2-7 gives the whole variable domain GAGVSQSPSNKVTEKGKDVELRCDPISGHTALYWYRQSLGQGLEFLIYFQGNSAPDKSGLPSDRFSAERTGGSVSTLTIQRTQQEDSAVYLCASSARPHREWRYEQYFGPGTRLTVT.